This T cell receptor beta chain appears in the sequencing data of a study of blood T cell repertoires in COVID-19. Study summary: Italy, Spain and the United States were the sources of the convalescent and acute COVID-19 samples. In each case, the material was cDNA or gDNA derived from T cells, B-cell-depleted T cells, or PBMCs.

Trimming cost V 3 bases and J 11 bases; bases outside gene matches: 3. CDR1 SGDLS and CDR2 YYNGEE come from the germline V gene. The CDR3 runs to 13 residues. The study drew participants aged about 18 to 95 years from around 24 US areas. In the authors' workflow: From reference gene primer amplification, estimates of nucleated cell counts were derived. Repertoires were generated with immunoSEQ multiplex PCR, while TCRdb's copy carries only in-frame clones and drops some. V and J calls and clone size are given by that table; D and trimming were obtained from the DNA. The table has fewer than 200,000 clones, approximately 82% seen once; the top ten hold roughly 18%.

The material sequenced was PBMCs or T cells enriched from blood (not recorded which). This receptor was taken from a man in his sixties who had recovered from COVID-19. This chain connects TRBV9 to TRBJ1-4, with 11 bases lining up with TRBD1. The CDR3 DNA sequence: TGTGCCAGCAGCGCTGGACAGGGGGCGAAACTGTTTTTT. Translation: CASSAGQGAKLFF.